Listed below are T cell receptor beta chains from one sample, sequenced in a study of cytomegalovirus exposure and HLA in healthy donors. The data were produced by immunoSEQ multiplex PCR, yet TCRdb's version contains in-frame clones alone and is incomplete. This table has about 190,000 clones, roughly four fifths appearing once. Material: PBMCs. These TCRs come from a woman younger than 45 in good health and CMV-seropositive. The CDR3 runs from the conserved cysteine through the conserved F or W. A D gene is named only where the DNA matches it firmly. The listing skips clone size in some rows; elsewhere it reads once, few, many or a size class.

TRBJ2-7 | TRBV6-6 | NA | NA | CASSGTFTYEQYF | TGTGCCAGTTCCGGGACATTTACCTACGAGCAGTACTTC
TRBJ2-1 | TRBV30 | NA | NA | CAWSTRTYNEQFF | TGTGCCTGGAGTACTAGAACCTACAATGAGCAGTTCTTC
TRBJ2-1 | TRBV2 | TRBD2 | NA | CASSEEGSGGAGEQFF | TGTGCCAGCAGTGAAGAAGGAAGCGGGGGGGCCGGTGAGCAGTTCTTC
TRBJ1-4 | TRBV7-9 | NA | NA | CASSSGLLWDEKLFF | TGTGCCAGCAGCTCCGGACTTCTGTGGGATGAAAAACTGTTTTTT
TRBJ1-2 | TRBV12-2 | NA | NA | CASRRGNYGYTF | TGTGCAAGTCGCCGGGGGAACTATGGCTACACCTTC
TRBJ2-7 | TRBV27 | NA | NA | CASRVFRQAYEQYF | TGTGCCAGCAGAGTTTTTAGACAGGCCTACGAGCAGTACTTC
TRBJ1-2 | TRBV28 | NA | NA | CASSFGDGGKYGYTF | TGTGCCAGCAGTTTTGGGGATGGAGGGAAATATGGCTACACCTTC
TRBJ1-1 | TRBV5-1 | TRBD1 | NA | CASSVTGMNTEAFF | TGCGCCAGCAGCGTGACAGGGATGAACACTGAAGCTTTCTTT
TRBJ2-1 | TRBV27 | NA | NA | CASSALRPDSYNEQFF | TGTGCCAGCAGTGCCTTGCGGCCCGACTCCTACAATGAGCAGTTCTTC
TRBJ1-2 | TRBV4-3 | NA | once | CASSQDRGRYGYTF | TGCGCCAGCAGCCAAGATCGAGGGAGATATGGCTACACCTTC
TRBJ1-2 | TRBV28 | NA | NA | CASSLWRGGYTF | TGTGCCAGCAGTTTATGGCGGGGTGGCTACACCTTC
TRBJ2-5 | TRBV4-1 | TRBD2 | NA | CASSRGTSGTYQETQYF | TGCGCCAGCAGCCGCGGGACTAGCGGGACTTACCAAGAGACCCAGTACTTC
TRBJ1-2 | TRBV19 | TRBD1 | NA | CASSTRGTGVTF | TGTGCCAGTAGTACCCGAGGGACAGGGGTGACCTTC
TRBJ2-5 | TRBV6-1 | TRBD2 | medium-sized | CASSENSGTQETQYF | TGTGCCAGCAGTGAAAATAGCGGGACCCAAGAGACCCAGTACTTC
TRBJ2-5 | TRBV11-2 | TRBD1 | NA | CASSSNSGQGGETQYF | TGTGCCAGCAGCTCAAACTCGGGACAGGGGGGAGAGACCCAGTACTTC
TRBJ1-1 | TRBV6-5 | NA | NA | CASSYSAGTEAFF | TGTGCCAGCAGTTACTCGGCGGGGACTGAAGCTTTCTTT
TRBJ1-1 | TRBV7-2 | NA | NA | CASSPRTGSNEAFF | TGTGCCAGCAGCCCCCGAACAGGGTCTAATGAAGCTTTCTTT
TRBJ1-4 | TRBV13 | NA | NA | CASQGIGSEKLFF | TGTGCCAGCCAGGGTATCGGTAGTGAAAAACTGTTTTTT
TRBJ2-7 | TRBV28 | TRBD1 | once | CASSLPSDRGYEQYF | TGTGCCAGCAGTCTGCCCTCGGACAGGGGCTACGAGCAGTACTTC
TRBJ1-2 | TRBV5-1 | TRBD1 | NA | CASSPTGTALPLALLNYGYTF | TGCGCCAGCAGCCCAACCGGGACAGCCCTGCCCCTAGCCCTACTTAACTATGGCTACACCTTC
TRBJ1-2 | TRBV5-1 | TRBD1 | NA | CASSPNPSGGRDYGYTF | TGCGCCAGCAGCCCTAACCCTTCAGGGGGGCGCGACTATGGCTACACCTTC
TRBJ2-1 | TRBV29-1 | TRBD2 | NA | CSGGLAGLRNEQFF | TGCAGCGGAGGACTAGCGGGGTTAAGGAATGAGCAGTTCTTC
TRBJ2-2 | TRBV5-4 | TRBD1 | once | CASSDDRGHSSGELFF | TGTGCCAGCAGCGACGACAGGGGGCACTCGTCCGGGGAGCTGTTTTTT
TRBJ2-3 | TRBV5-4 | NA | NA | CASSGVKDSALDTQYF | TGTGCCAGCAGCGGGGTGAAGGACAGTGCCTTAGATACGCAGTATTTT
TRBJ1-2 | TRBV2 | NA | NA | CASSMGTSSNYGYTF | TGTGCCAGCTCTATGGGGACATCCAGTAACTATGGCTACACCTTC
TRBJ1-1 | TRBV7-2 | NA | once | CASSPFTGWTEAFF | TGTGCCAGCAGCCCCTTTACAGGGTGGACTGAAGCTTTCTTT
TRBJ1-6 | TRBV4-1 | NA | NA | CASSQIDLGLGYNSPLHF | TGCGCCAGCAGCCAAATAGACCTGGGACTGGGTTATAATTCACCCCTCCACTTT
TRBJ1-6 | TRBV7-2 | TRBD1 | NA | CASSPGGRFVPLHF | TGTGCCAGCAGCCCAGGGGGGCGATTTGTACCCCTCCACTTT
TRBJ1-2 | TRBV7-9 | NA | NA | CASSLGVGGYGYTF | TGTGCCAGCAGCTTAGGTGTTGGCGGATATGGCTACACCTTC
TRBJ2-3 | TRBV11-1 | TRBD2 | NA | CASSFSAGASDTQYF | TGTGCCAGCAGCTTCTCAGCGGGAGCCTCAGATACGCAGTATTTT
TRBJ2-7 | TRBV5-4 | NA | once | CASSRGGQVPEQYF | TGTGCCAGCAGCCGGGGAGGCCAGGTCCCCGAGCAGTACTTC
TRBJ2-1 | TRBV28 | NA | NA | CASSFAVLQGQFF | TGTGCCAGCAGCTTTGCGGTTTTACAGGGGCAGTTCTTC
TRBJ2-6 | TRBV6-1 | NA | NA | CASSEGTALGANVLTF | TGTGCCAGCAGTGAAGGGACAGCTCTGGGGGCCAACGTCCTGACTTTC
TRBJ1-5 | TRBV9 | NA | NA | CASSGGQPNQPQHF | TGTGCCAGCAGCGGAGGGCAGCCTAATCAGCCCCAGCATTTT
TRBJ2-1 | TRBV7-9 | NA | once | CASSFRQTLSSYNEQFF | TGTGCCAGCAGCTTTAGACAGACCTTAAGCTCCTACAATGAGCAGTTCTTC
TRBJ2-1 | TRBV5-4 | NA | NA | CASSLNLAGYNEQFF | TGTGCCAGCAGCTTGAACCTAGCTGGCTACAATGAGCAGTTCTTC
TRBJ1-2 | TRBV5-1 | TRBD1 | NA | CASSPIVWDRGLRNYGYTF | TGCGCCAGCAGCCCGATCGTTTGGGACAGGGGGCTTAGGAACTATGGCTACACCTTC
TRBJ2-3 | TRBV9 | TRBD1 | NA | CASSVGAGGARTDTQYF | TGTGCCAGCAGCGTAGGGGCAGGGGGCGCTCGAACAGATACGCAGTATTTT